These 13 T cell receptor beta chains were sequenced from one sample in a study of OX40 agonist ivuxolimab in advanced cancers. Generated by immunoSEQ multiplex PCR, the TCRdb table keeps only in-frame clones and is missing some. The profile shows roughly 54,000 clones, approximately 84% of them singletons. Here the sequenced sample was CD4+ or CD8+ T cells sorted from blood, taken in a trial of the OX40 agonist ivuxolimab. The receptor set was obtained from an adult with an advanced solid tumor such as melanoma, head and neck, liver or kidney cancer.

The V gene is TRBV5-6, the J gene TRBJ2-2, with TRBD1 as a possible D gene (6 bases). The CDR3 is 15 residues long. Trimming removed 4 bases from V and 2 bases from J, with 12 bases in between. Germline V gene data show CDR1 as SGHDT and CDR2 as YYEEEE. The CDR3 sequence: CASSPVDRNTGELFF. The CDR3 nucleotides read TGTGCCAGCAGCCCCGTGGACAGAAACACCGGGGAGCTGTTTTTT.

The chain employs TRBV28 and TRBJ1-5, with D unresolved. Trimming pared 3 bases from V and 2 bases from J, leaving 8 bases between. Germline V gene sequence: CDR1 MDHEN, CDR2 SYDVKM. CDR3 length: 14 residues. The CDR3 DNA follows: TGTGCCAGCAGTTTCGAGTTTCGCAATCAGCCCCAGCATTTT. Translation: CASSFEFRNQPQHF.

The chain couples TRBV6-1 to TRBJ2-1; D gene unclear. Between the trimmed V and J ends, which lost 0 bases and 6 bases, there was a span of 6 bases. CDR3 length equals 13 residues. Per germline, CDR1 MNHNS and CDR2 SASEGT. As DNA, the CDR3 is TGTGCCAGCAGTGAAGCGGTCCTCAATGAGCAGTTCTTC. Its translation: CASSEAVLNEQFF.

V usage is TRBV6-5 and J usage is TRBJ1-1; D remains ambiguous. V was cut by 10 bases and J by 0 bases, with 12 bases left in between. CDR1 is MNHEY, CDR2 SVGAGI, per germline. This CDR3 region has 13 residues. The DNA for the CDR3 is TGTGCCACCCGTCGCAACCTGAACACTGAAGCTTTCTTT. Translating gives CATRRNLNTEAFF.

The chain employs TRBV7-3 and TRBJ2-7; no reliable D call. The germline gives CDR1 SGHTA, CDR2 FQGTGA. The CDR3 has 12 amino acids. V lost 1 base and J 6 bases, leaving 7 bases between the germline ends. The CDR3 sequence is CASSLKGPEQYF. The CDR3 DNA sequence: TGTGCCAGCAGCTTAAAGGGCCCCGAGCAGTACTTC.

Remarks on this clone: An end of the junction differs from the germline gene, which may be a read error. The chain recombines TRBV11-2 with TRBJ2-5, with D maybe TRBD1 (5 bases). This CDR3 has 13 residues. CDR1 is SGHAT and CDR2 is FQNNGV in the germline V gene. CDR3 residues: CASSLVGQEAQYF. CDR3 nucleotide sequence: TGTGCCAGCAGCTTAGTAGGACAAGAGGCCCAGTACTTC.

J is TRBJ2-1 and V is TRBV5-4; no firm D call. V was clipped by 0 bases and J by 13 bases, with 11 bases between them. The CDR3 contains 12 residues. CDR1 SGHNT and CDR2 YYREEE come from the germline V gene (reference sequence). CDR3 region: CASSLEGRHQFF. In DNA, the CDR3 is TGTGCCAGCAGCTTGGAGGGCAGGCACCAGTTCTTC.

The V call is TRBV27, the J call TRBJ1-6, with D tentatively TRBD1 (6 bases). V was shortened by 6 bases and J by 8 bases, with 11 bases between the two germline ends. CDR1 MNHEY and CDR2 SMNVEV come from the germline V gene (reference sequence). This CDR3 comprises 13 residues. The chain's CDR3 is CASSQEGDSPLHF. The CDR3, as DNA: TGTGCCAGCAGCCAAGAGGGGGATTCACCCCTCCACTTT.

This clone was counted between two and nine times. This chain joins TRBV5-1 and TRBJ2-7; D perhaps matches TRBD1 (5 bases). Trimming removed 5 bases at V and 3 bases at J, with 12 bases between. Germline CDR1 SGHRS, CDR2 YFSETQ. The CDR3 contains 13 residues. The CDR3: CASRKDGHYEQYF. The CDR3 DNA is TGCGCCAGCAGAAAGGACGGACACTACGAGCAGTACTTC.

The chain is built from TRBV5-8 and TRBJ2-2, with TRBD2 matching over 11 bases. V gave up 4 bases and J gave up 3 bases; unmatched junction bases: 8. The CDR3 has 17 residues. CDR1 and CDR2 from the germline V gene are SGHTS and YDEGEE. CDR3 residues: CASSQPTSGTDTGELFF. The CDR3 bases are TGTGCCAGCAGCCAACCGACTAGCGGGACCGACACCGGGGAGCTGTTTTTT.

This clone was seen once. The rearrangement links TRBV28 to TRBJ1-3; D uncertain. Germline V gene sequence: CDR1 MDHEN, CDR2 SYDVKM. Trimming shortened V by 6 bases and J by 1 base, and 10 bases separated the two germline ends. This CDR3 is 14 amino acids long. CDR3 nucleotide sequence: TGTGCCAGCAGCAAAGGTGGTTCTGGAAACACCATATATTTT. The encoded protein is CASSKGGSGNTIYF.

This clone has a single count. The rearrangement links TRBV5-1 to TRBJ2-3; 8 positions agree with TRBD2. The CDR3 totals 16 residues. The V gene's germline CDR1 is SGHRS and CDR2 YFSETQ. V was pared by 1 base and J by 5 bases, with 9 bases of the junction left unmatched. For the CDR3, the DNA is TGCGCCAGCAGCTTGATAATTACGGGAGGGATAGATACGCAGTATTTT. Its protein is CASSLIITGGIDTQYF.

The count of this clone is one. J is TRBJ2-5 and V is TRBV16, with 11 bases fitting TRBD1. The V gene end was trimmed by 2 bases and the J gene end by 5 bases; junction bases not matched to a gene: 4. The germline CDR1 and CDR2 sequences are KGHSY and FQNENV. The CDR3 consists of 15 residues. In DNA form, the CDR3 reads TGTGCCAGCAGCCAAAAAAGGACAGGGGGCGAGACCCAGTACTTC. Its protein product is CASSQKRTGGETQYF.